This entry lists 30 T cell receptor beta chains sequenced from one sample in a study of T cell clonality in common variable immunodeficiency. The table came from immunoSEQ multiplex PCR; TCRdb's copy has only in-frame clones and leaves some out. This table holds around 55,000 clones with no singletons; the top ten claim 1.8%. Sequencing used peripheral blood mononuclear cells. These receptor sequences come from a person aged 18 to 70 in good health.

This clone occurred many times. The observed sequence ends 3 residues before the CDR3 terminus, with the missing tail filled in from the germline J gene. The chain links TRBV18 to TRBJ1-5; D is unresolved. From germline, CDR1 is KGHSH and CDR2 LQKENI. V was shortened by 3 bases and J by 7 bases, with 10 bases between the two germline ends. The CDR3 is 13 residues long. Here the CDR3 reads CASSPGSGQPQHF. CDR3 bases read: TGTGCCAGCTCACCGGGTAGCGGGCAGCCC.

Note on this clone: The read terminates 3 residues ahead of where the CDR3 ends, so the germline J gene completes it. The chain combines TRBV5-4 with TRBJ2-7; weak D call: TRBD2 (6 bases). This CDR3 spans 16 amino acids. Germline V lookup: CDR1 SGHNT, CDR2 YYREEE (reference sequence). Trimming left V 0 bases short and J 1 base short, with 14 bases between. The CDR3 spells CASSLGSAGLSYEQYF. The DNA read from the CDR3 is TGTGCCAGCAGCTTGGGGTCCGCGGGATTGTCCTACGAG.

In this sample, this clone turned up many times. Other DNA sequences from this sample encode an identical CDR3 as well. The sequenced CDR3 bases are TGTGCCAGCAGTCCCCAGGGTGATGGC. It encodes CASSPQGDG. The entire CDR3 is CASSPQGDGYTF. This chain links TRBV6-2 or TRBV6-3 with TRBJ1-2, with D possibly matching TRBD1 (5 bases). The read terminates 3 residues before the CDR3 end, so the remaining end is supplied by the germline J gene. Germline CDR1 and CDR2: MNHEY and SVGEGT. The length of the CDR3 is 12 residues. The V end was cut by 5 bases, the J end by 6 bases, with 10 bases between.

Only a few counts were recorded for this clone. The CDR3 reads CASSEAQGFGNTIYF. The covered CDR3 bases are TGTGCCAGCAGTGAAGCGCAAGGTTTTGGAAACACC. This chain joins TRBV2 and TRBJ1-3; no definite D call. Coverage ceases 3 residues before the CDR3 finishes, and the germline J gene fills in the end. The V and J ends lost 0 bases and 3 bases respectively, with 9 bases between them. Looked up from germline, CDR1 is SNHLY and CDR2 is FYNNEI. This CDR3 has 15 residues.

This clone was counted many times. The read halts 3 residues ahead of the CDR3 end, with the missing end drawn from the germline J gene. The rearrangement links TRBV20-1 to TRBJ2-5, with D maybe TRBD2 (6 bases). The germline V gene has CDR1 DFQATT and CDR2 SNEGSKA (reference sequence). V was cut by 6 bases and J by 2 bases, with 16 bases left in between. This CDR3 spans 14 amino acids. The chain's CDR3 is CSASGLVSQETQYF. CDR3 DNA (partial): TGCAGTGCAAGCGGGCTAGTCTCTCAAGAGACC.

The sample holds many counts of this clone. The read terminates 3 residues before the CDR3 end, so the remaining end is supplied by the germline J gene. The genes are TRBV12-5 and TRBJ1-5; unclear D gene. From germline, CDR1 is LGHNT and CDR2 FRNRAP. The V end lost 1 base, the J end lost 4 bases, and 5 bases lay between the germline ends. The CDR3 extends over 13 amino acids. CDR3 region: CASGLAQNQPQHF. CDR3 DNA (partial): TGTGCTAGTGGTTTGGCCCAGAATCAGCCC. Full variable domain (outside the CDR3, taken from reference TRBV12-5 and TRBJ1-5): DARVTQTPRHKVTEMGQEVTMRCQPILGHNTVFWYRQTMMQGLELLAYFRNRAPLDDSGMPKDRFSAEMPDATLATLKIQPSEPRDSAVYFCASGLAQNQPQHFGDGTRLSIL.

In this sample, this clone turned up many times. The sequence runs out 3 residues before the end of the CDR3; the remainder is reconstructed from the germline J gene. This rearrangement joins TRBV7-9 to TRBJ1-2; 7 bases match TRBD1. Germline CDR1 reads SEHNR; CDR2 reads FQNEAQ (reference sequence). The CDR3 runs 14 residues. V gave up 5 bases and J gave up 6 bases; unmatched junction bases: 9. Partial CDR3 DNA: TGTGCCAGCAGCCGGACAGGAGGAGGGAATGGC. Its translation is CASSRTGGGNG. In full, the CDR3 is CASSRTGGGNGYTF.

Note on this clone: The read halts 3 residues ahead of the CDR3 end, with the missing end drawn from the germline J gene. V is TRBV11-2 and J is TRBJ2-7, with 9 bases identical to TRBD1. The CDR3 extends over 13 amino acids. Germline-derived CDR1 and CDR2 are SGHAT and FQNNGV. The trim removed 3 bases at V and 6 bases at J, leaving 3 bases unmatched. The sequenced part of the CDR3 DNA is TGTGCCAGCAGCTTGGGACAGGGACGCGAG. Amino acids: CASSLGQGRE. The entire CDR3 protein reads CASSLGQGREQYF.

As to this clone: Sequencing ends 3 residues short of the CDR3 end; the germline J gene provides the rest. The J gene is TRBJ1-1, the V gene TRBV2; D gene ambiguous. V dropped 6 bases and J dropped 6 bases, with 17 bases sitting between them. The CDR3 totals 14 residues. In germline, CDR1 is SNHLY, CDR2 FYNNEI. The chain's CDR3 is CASSARGLNSEAFF. CDR3 bases read: TGTGCCAGCAGCGCCCGGGGTTTAAATTCTGAA.

For this clone: The junction and the germline gene differ at one end; a read error may be behind it. This chain's CDR3 is CASSSSNRAQDEQYF. The CDR3 bases that were read are TGTGCTAGCAGCTCCTCCAACAGGGCCCAGGACGAG. The gene calls are TRBV7-7 and TRBJ2-7; D may be TRBD1 (6 bases). The read falls 3 residues short of the CDR3 end, and the missing part is taken from the germline J gene. CDR1 and CDR2 from the germline V gene are SSHAT and FNYEAQ (reference sequence). There are 15 residues in the CDR3.

This clone has at least ten counts. Partial CDR3 DNA: TGCAGTGCTAGTAGGCTAGCGGGGGGGGAG. Its protein is CSASRLAGGE. The whole CDR3 protein is CSASRLAGGELFF. The gene calls are TRBV20-1 and TRBJ2-2; 9 bases fit TRBD2. The CDR3 goes on 3 residues after the read ends, and that part is filled in from the germline J gene. The germline V gene has CDR1 DFQATT and CDR2 SNEGSKA (reference sequence). J lost 8 bases, V lost 3 bases, and 4 bases had no gene match. The CDR3 runs to 13 residues.

The table lists this clone with many counts. From the germline J gene comes the end of the CDR3, since the read stops 3 residues before it. The chain joins TRBV7-2 to TRBJ1-1; the D gene is possibly TRBD1 (5 bases). The length of the CDR3 is 13 residues. The V gene lost 1 base and the J gene lost 4 bases, with 7 bases spanning the gap. Germline lookup yields CDR1 SGHTA and CDR2 FQGNSA. The covered CDR3 bases are TGTGCCAGCAGCTTAGACGGGGGCACTGAA. This codes for CASSLDGGTE. The whole CDR3 reads CASSLDGGTEAFF.

The sample holds many counts of this clone. The CDR3 end lies 3 residues beyond the end of the read and is filled in from the germline J gene. The chain employs TRBV6-2 or TRBV6-3 and TRBJ1-5, with a weak D call TRBD1 (6 bases). The length of the CDR3 is 16 residues. Germline-derived CDR1 and CDR2 are MNHEY and SVGEGT. The V end lost 7 bases, the J end lost 2 bases, and 18 bases lay between the germline ends. Partial CDR3 DNA: TGTGCCAGCACCGATGAACACAGGGTTGGCAATCAGCCC. Its translation is CASTDEHRVGNQP. The whole CDR3 sequence reads CASTDEHRVGNQPQHF.

This clone was counted many times. The read is 3 residues too short to cover the CDR3 end, so that end is filled in from the germline J gene. This chain joins TRBV10-1 and TRBJ2-1; D call uncertain. The CDR3 length is 16 residues. Trimming removed 3 bases at V and 9 bases at J, with 21 bases between. Germline V gene sequence: CDR1 WNHNN, CDR2 SYGVQD (reference sequence). CDR3 amino acids: CASSDLLILINSEQFF. The DNA read from the CDR3 is TGCGCCAGCAGTGATCTCCTAATTCTAATCAACTCTGAG.

This clone was detected many times. The CDR3 end falls 3 residues outside the read, so it is completed with the germline J gene. The rearrangement uses TRBV20-1 and TRBJ2-3; D gene uncertain. Germline-derived CDR1 and CDR2 are DFQATT and SNEGSKA (reference sequence). The CDR3 sequence is 12 residues long. The CDR3 spells CSALGNNQPQYF. Incomplete CDR3 DNA: TGCAGTGCCCTGGGCAACAATCAGCCG.

This clone has only a few counts. The missing CDR3 end, 3 residues past where the read stops, is filled in from the germline J gene. The J gene is TRBJ2-2, the V gene TRBV30, with 8 bases fitting TRBD2. V shed 5 bases and J 0 bases; nucleotides not matched to a gene: 8. The germline CDR1 and CDR2 sequences are GTSNPN and SVGIG (reference sequence). The CDR3 has 16 amino acids. CDR3 sequence: CAWWGAGGSNTGELFF. The CDR3 bases that were read are TGTGCCTGGTGGGGTGCGGGGGGCTCGAACACCGGGGAG.

Comment on this clone: The CDR3 end lies 3 residues beyond the end of the read and is filled in from the germline J gene. The chain has TRBV18 and TRBJ2-2; TRBD1 agrees at 8 bases. The CDR3 contains 15 residues. Germline-derived CDR1 and CDR2 are KGHSH and LQKENI. The chain's CDR3 is CASSRRQGRDEKLFF. CDR3 DNA, as far as it was read: TGTGCCAGCTCCCGAAGACAGGGGCGGGATGAAAAG.

This clone turned up a few times. The read halts 3 residues ahead of the CDR3 end, with the missing end drawn from the germline J gene. The chain recombines TRBV6-7 with TRBJ2-1; TRBD1 is a possible D gene (6 bases). TRBV6-7 is filed as an ORF, its function uncertain. V lost 1 base, J lost 6 bases, and 13 bases lay in between. The CDR3 is 15 residues long. The CDR3 loop reads CASSYLRTASNEQFF. The sequenced CDR3 bases are TGTGCCAGCAGTTACTTGAGGACAGCTTCCAATGAG.

A few counts support this clone. The sequence runs out 3 residues before the end of the CDR3; the remainder is reconstructed from the germline J gene. The rearrangement links TRBV18 to TRBJ2-5; 7 nucleotides line up with TRBD1. CDR1 and CDR2 from the germline V gene are KGHSH and LQKENI. V lost 1 base to trimming and J lost 4 bases; unmatched junction nucleotides: 3. The CDR3 totals 14 residues. The CDR3 is CASSPRGQLETQYF. CDR3 DNA, as far as it was read: TGTGCCAGCTCACCACGGGGACAGCTAGAGACC.

This clone was found many times. With the read ending 3 residues before the CDR3 end, the germline J gene is used to fill in that end. The gene calls are TRBV30 and TRBJ1-4, with D uncertain. Deletions cut 1 base from V and 7 bases from J, with 19 bases between. Germline assignment: CDR1 GTSNPN and CDR2 SVGIG (reference sequence). The CDR3 runs to 16 residues. The DNA read from the CDR3 is TGTGCCTGGAGTGAGGTTTTTTCGTTCCGAGGTGAAAAA. Encoded protein: CAWSEVFSFRGEK. The complete CDR3 sequence is CAWSEVFSFRGEKLFF.

This clone was recorded at least ten times. The CDR3 sequence is CASSIRPSGGTSYEQYF. Incomplete CDR3 DNA: TGTGCCAGTAGTATACGCCCCAGCGGGGGGACCTCCTACGAG. The rearrangement links TRBV19 to TRBJ2-7; TRBD2 matches at 9 bases. The read falls 3 residues short of the CDR3 end, and the missing part is taken from the germline J gene. After removal of 2 bases from V and 0 bases from J, the junction contained 8 bases not matched to a gene. This CDR3 region has 17 residues. Germline V gives CDR1 LNHDA, CDR2 SQIVND (reference sequence).

This clone was observed a few times. The CDR3 goes on 3 residues after the read ends, and that part is filled in from the germline J gene. V usage is TRBV18 and J usage is TRBJ2-1; 7 bases fit TRBD2. V gave up 5 bases and J gave up 1 base; unmatched junction bases: 8. Germline V CDR1 and CDR2: KGHSH, LQKENI. The CDR3 loop spans 16 amino acids. The CDR3 reads CASSEGLADSYNEQFF. The DNA read from the CDR3 is TGTGCCAGCTCAGAGGGGCTAGCGGATTCCTACAATGAG.

This clone was found a few times. Sequencing ends 3 residues short of the CDR3 end; the germline J gene provides the rest. The rearrangement links TRBV7-2 to TRBJ1-1; D not resolved. The germline gives CDR1 SGHTA, CDR2 FQGNSA. CDR3 length equals 12 residues. The V end lost 5 bases, the J end lost 6 bases, and 10 bases lay between the germline ends. CDR3 DNA, as far as it was read: TGTGCCAGCAGCCCTCAGTTGGCTGAA. This encodes CASSPQLAE. The full CDR3 protein is CASSPQLAEAFF.

Ten or more counts support this clone. From the germline J gene comes the end of the CDR3, since the read stops 3 residues before it. The rearrangement links TRBV5-1 to TRBJ1-2, with D possibly TRBD1 on 6 matching bases. This CDR3 region has 15 residues. Looked up from germline, CDR1 is SGHRS and CDR2 is YFSETQ. V lost 5 bases and J lost 2, with 16 bases in between. The CDR3 sequence is CASRPTPTGNYGYTF. The DNA read from the CDR3 is TGCGCCAGCAGACCAACACCCACAGGGAACTATGGC.

CDR3 loop: CASSFTRTVNTEAFF. The CDR3 bases that were read are TGTGCCAGCAGCTTCACACGGACAGTGAACACTGAA. The V and J genes are TRBV7-8 and TRBJ1-1, with D possibly being TRBD1 (6 bases). From the germline J gene comes the end of the CDR3, since the read stops 3 residues before it. The CDR3 loop spans 15 amino acids. V was pared by 3 bases and J by 0 bases, with 11 bases between. Looked up from germline, CDR1 is SGHVS and CDR2 is FQNEAQ.

There are a few counts of this clone. This likely came from a read error, as a far larger clone is one base away. The CDR3 extends 3 residues past the end of the read, so its final part is completed from the germline J gene. This chain connects TRBV30 to TRBJ1-2, with D unclear. CDR3 size: 11 residues. Germline lookup yields CDR1 GTSNPN and CDR2 SVGIG (reference sequence). CDR3 sequence: CACATVNGYTF. The part of the CDR3 DNA that was read is TGTGCCTGTGCCACGGTGAACGGC. Full variable domain (missing parts from reference TRBV30 and TRBJ1-2): SQTIHQWPATLVQPVGSPLSLECTVEGTSNPNLYWYRQAAGRGLQLLFYSVGIGQISSEVPQNLSASRPQDRQFILSSKKLLLSDSGFYLCACATVNGYTFGSGTRLTVV.

This clone has a count of ten or more. The CDR3 is cut off 3 residues early in the read; its end comes from the germline J gene. The chain is built from TRBV7-9 and TRBJ2-1; D perhaps matches TRBD2 (6 bases). CDR3 length equals 15 residues. From germline, CDR1 is SEHNR and CDR2 FQNEAQ (reference sequence). Trimming took off 6 bases at V and 8 bases at J, with 20 bases between the two ends. CDR3 sequence: CASRQSSGSGHEQFF. The part of the CDR3 DNA that was read is TGTGCCAGCAGACAATCCAGCGGGTCGGGCCATGAG. The full variable domain, its missing parts supplied by reference TRBV7-9 and TRBJ2-1, is DTGVSQNPRHKITKRGQNVTFRCDPISEHNRLYWYRQTLGQGPEFLTYFQNEAQLEKSRLLSDRFSAERPKGSFSTLEIQRTEQGDSAMYLCASRQSSGSGHEQFFGPGTRLTVL.

This clone was recorded many times. Coverage ceases 3 residues before the CDR3 finishes, and the germline J gene fills in the end. The chain carries TRBV5-1 and TRBJ2-5, with 12 bases matching TRBD2. Trimming removed 4 bases from V and 5 bases from J; junction bases left unmatched: 6. Germline V gene data show CDR1 as SGHRS and CDR2 as YFSETQ. The CDR3 length is 15 residues. CDR3 DNA (partial): TGCGCCAGCAGCCCACGGACTAGCGGGGTGGAGACC. Amino acid sequence: CASSPRTSGVET. In full, the CDR3 reads CASSPRTSGVETQYF.

This clone came up a few times. The part of the CDR3 DNA that was read is TGTGCCAGCTCACCAAGGGCGGACAGGGGCACCTACGAG. Amino acids: CASSPRADRGTYE. The whole CDR3 reads CASSPRADRGTYEQYF. This rearrangement joins TRBV18 to TRBJ2-7; 9 bases are shared with TRBD1. The DNA ends 3 residues before the CDR3 does, and the rest of the CDR3 is filled in from the germline J gene. V was pared by 2 bases and J by 2 bases, with 7 bases of the junction left unmatched. CDR1 is KGHSH and CDR2 is LQKENI in the germline V gene. There are 16 residues in the CDR3.

This clone has a count of ten or more. From the germline J gene comes the end of the CDR3, since the read stops 3 residues before it. The chain links TRBV14 to TRBJ2-7, with 7 bases matching TRBD2. The ends lost 4 bases at V and 0 bases at J; junction bases unmatched: 6. This CDR3 has 15 residues. Germline V gene lookup returns CDR1 SGHDN and CDR2 FVKESK. Incomplete CDR3 DNA: TGTGCCAGCAGCCGACTCGGGACTATCTCCTACGAG. Encoded protein: CASSRLGTISYE. The whole CDR3 is CASSRLGTISYEQYF. The variable domain in full, with the rest retrieved from reference TRBV14 and TRBJ2-7, is EAGVTQFPSHSVIEKGQTVTLRCDPISGHDNLYWYRRVMGKEIKFLLHFVKESKQDESGMPNNRFLAERTGGTYSTLKVQPAELEDSGVYFCASSRLGTISYEQYFGPGTRLTVT.